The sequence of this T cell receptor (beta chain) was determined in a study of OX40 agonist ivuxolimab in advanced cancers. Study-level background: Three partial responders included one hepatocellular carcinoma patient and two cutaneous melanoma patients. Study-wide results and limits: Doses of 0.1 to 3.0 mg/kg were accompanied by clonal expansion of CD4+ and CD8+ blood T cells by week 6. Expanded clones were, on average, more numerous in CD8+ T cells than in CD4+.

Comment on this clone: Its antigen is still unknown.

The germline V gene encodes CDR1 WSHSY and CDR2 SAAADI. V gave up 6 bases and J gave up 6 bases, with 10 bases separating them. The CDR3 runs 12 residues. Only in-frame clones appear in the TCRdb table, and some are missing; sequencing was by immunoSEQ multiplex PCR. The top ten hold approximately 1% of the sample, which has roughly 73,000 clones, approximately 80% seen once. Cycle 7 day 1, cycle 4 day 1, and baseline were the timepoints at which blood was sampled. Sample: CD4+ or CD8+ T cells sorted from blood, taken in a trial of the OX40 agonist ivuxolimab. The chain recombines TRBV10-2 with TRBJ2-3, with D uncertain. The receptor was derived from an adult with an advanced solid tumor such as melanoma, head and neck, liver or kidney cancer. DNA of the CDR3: TGCGCCAGCAGACCTCCCCCCGATACGCAGTATTTT. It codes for CASRPPPDTQYF.